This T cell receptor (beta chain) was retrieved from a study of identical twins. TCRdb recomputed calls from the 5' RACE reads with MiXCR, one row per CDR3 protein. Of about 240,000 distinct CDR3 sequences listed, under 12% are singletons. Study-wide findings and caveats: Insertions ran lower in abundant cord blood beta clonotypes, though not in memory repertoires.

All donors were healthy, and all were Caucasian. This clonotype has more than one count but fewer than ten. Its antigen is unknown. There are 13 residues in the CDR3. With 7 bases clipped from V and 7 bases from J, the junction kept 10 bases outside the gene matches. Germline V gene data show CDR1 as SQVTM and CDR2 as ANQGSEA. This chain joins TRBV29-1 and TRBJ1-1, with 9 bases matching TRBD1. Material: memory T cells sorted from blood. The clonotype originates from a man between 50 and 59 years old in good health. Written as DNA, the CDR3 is TGCAGCGGCGAGAACCGACAGGGGGTTGAAGCTTTCTTT. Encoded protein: CSGENRQGVEAFF.